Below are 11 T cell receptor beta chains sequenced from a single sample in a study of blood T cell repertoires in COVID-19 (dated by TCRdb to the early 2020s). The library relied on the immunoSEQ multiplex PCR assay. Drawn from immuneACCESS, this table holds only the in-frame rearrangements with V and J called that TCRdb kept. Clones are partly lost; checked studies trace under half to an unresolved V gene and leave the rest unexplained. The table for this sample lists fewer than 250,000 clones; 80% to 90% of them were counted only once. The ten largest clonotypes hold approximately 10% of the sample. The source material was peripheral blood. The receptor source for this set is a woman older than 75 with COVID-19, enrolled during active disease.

In DNA, the CDR3 is TGTGCCAGCAGCTCGGGGACAGGAGACGTCGCTGAAGCTTTCTTT. This translates into CASSSGTGDVAEAFF. The genes are TRBV5-6 and TRBJ1-1, with 8 bases that match TRBD1. The CDR3 is 15 amino acids. CDR1 and CDR2 from the germline V gene are SGHDT and YYEEEE. The junction had 10 bases not matched to a gene; V was cut back by 3 bases and J by 6 bases.

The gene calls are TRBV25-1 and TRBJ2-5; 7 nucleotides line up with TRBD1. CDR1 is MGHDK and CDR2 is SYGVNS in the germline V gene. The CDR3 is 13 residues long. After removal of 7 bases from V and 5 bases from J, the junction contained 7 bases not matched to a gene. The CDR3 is CASNRGAEETQYF. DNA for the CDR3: TGTGCCAGCAACAGGGGCGCGGAGGAGACCCAGTACTTC.

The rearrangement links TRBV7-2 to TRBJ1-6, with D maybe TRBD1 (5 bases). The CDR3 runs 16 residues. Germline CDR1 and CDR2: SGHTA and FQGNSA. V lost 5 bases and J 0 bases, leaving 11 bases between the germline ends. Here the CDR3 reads CASSPHQGSYNSPLHF. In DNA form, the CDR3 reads TGTGCCAGCAGCCCACATCAGGGCTCCTATAATTCACCCCTCCACTTT.

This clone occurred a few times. CDR3 DNA: TGTGCCAGCAGTGAATGGACAGGGGGTGGCTACACCTTC. Protein: CASSEWTGGGYTF. This chain uses TRBV2 with TRBJ1-2; 10 nucleotides match TRBD1. This CDR3 has 13 amino acids. V lost 2 bases, J lost 7 bases, and 1 base stayed unmatched. The germline CDR1 and CDR2 sequences are SNHLY and FYNNEI.

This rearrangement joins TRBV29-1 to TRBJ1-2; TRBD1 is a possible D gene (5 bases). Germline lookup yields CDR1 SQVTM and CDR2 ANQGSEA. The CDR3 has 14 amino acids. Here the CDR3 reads CTATSTEATEGYTF. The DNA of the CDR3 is TGCACCGCCACCTCGACAGAGGCAACGGAGGGCTACACCTTC.

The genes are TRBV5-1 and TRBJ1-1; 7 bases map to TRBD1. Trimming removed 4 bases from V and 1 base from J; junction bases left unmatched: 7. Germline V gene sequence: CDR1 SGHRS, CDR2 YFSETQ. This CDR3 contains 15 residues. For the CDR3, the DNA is TGCGCCAGCAGCGGTTGGACAGGACCGAACACTGAAGCTTTCTTT. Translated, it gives CASSGWTGPNTEAFF.

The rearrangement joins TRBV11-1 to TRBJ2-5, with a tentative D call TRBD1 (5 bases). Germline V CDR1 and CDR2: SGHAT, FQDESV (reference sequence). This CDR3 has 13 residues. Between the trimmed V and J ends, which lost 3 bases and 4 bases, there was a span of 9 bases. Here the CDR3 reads CASSFDSAETQYF. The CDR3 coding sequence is TGTGCCAGCAGCTTCGACAGTGCAGAGACCCAGTACTTC.

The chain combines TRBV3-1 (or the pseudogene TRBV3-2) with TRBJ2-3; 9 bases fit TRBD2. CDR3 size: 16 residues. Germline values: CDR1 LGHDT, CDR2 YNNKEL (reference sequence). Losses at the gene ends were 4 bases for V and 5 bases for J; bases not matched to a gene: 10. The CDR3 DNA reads TGTGCCAGCAGCCGTAAAGCGGGGGGTCTCATAGATACGCAGTATTTT. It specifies CASSRKAGGLIDTQYF.

The CDR3 nucleotides are TGTGCCAGCAGTTACACTGGACAGGCGAACACTGAAGCTTTCTTT. Amino acid sequence: CASSYTGQANTEAFF. The chain combines TRBV6-5 with TRBJ1-1; 7 positions agree with TRBD1. The length of the CDR3 is 15 residues. Germline CDR1 reads MNHEY; CDR2 reads SVGAGI. With 2 bases clipped from V and 1 base from J, the junction kept 4 bases outside the gene matches.

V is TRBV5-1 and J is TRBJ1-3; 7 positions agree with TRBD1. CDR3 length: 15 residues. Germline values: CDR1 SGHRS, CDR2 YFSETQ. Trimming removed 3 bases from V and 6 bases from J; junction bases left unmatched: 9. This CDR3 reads CASSSGGQASNTIYF. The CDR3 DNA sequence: TGCGCCAGCAGCTCCGGTGGACAGGCGTCAAACACCATATATTTT. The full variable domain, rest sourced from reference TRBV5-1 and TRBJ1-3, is KAGVTQTPRYLIKTRGQQVTLSCSPISGHRSVSWYQQTPGQGLQFLFEYFSETQRNKGNFPGRFSGRQFSNSRSEMNVSTLELGDSALYLCASSSGGQASNTIYFGEGSWLTVV.

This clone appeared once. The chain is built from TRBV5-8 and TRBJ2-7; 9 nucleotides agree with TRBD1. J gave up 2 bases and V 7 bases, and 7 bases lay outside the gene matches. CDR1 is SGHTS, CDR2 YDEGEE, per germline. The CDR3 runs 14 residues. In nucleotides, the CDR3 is TGTGCCAGCGGACCGGGACAGGGACCCTACGAGCAGTACTTC. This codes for CASGPGQGPYEQYF.